This TCR beta chain was observed in a study of blood T cell repertoires in COVID-19. Clones were read by immunoSEQ multiplex PCR, and TCRdb kept only the in-frame ones, dropping some. The data hold 99,000 or so clones, with roughly 90% observed a single time. Germline loops: CDR1 SEHNR, CDR2 FQNEAQ (reference sequence). The ends were cut back, 5 bases at V and 4 bases at J, with 6 bases in the middle. CDR3 length: 11 amino acids. The chain uses TRBV7-9 and TRBJ2-7; D not resolved. The TCR sequence derives from a human donor in a cohort sampled during active COVID-19. Sequences were obtained from peripheral blood. DNA for the CDR3: TGTGCCAGCAGCAGAGAATACGAGCAGTACTTC. This codes for CASSREYEQYF.